Presented here are 15 T cell receptor beta chains from one specimen sequenced in a study of beta chain features in type 1 diabetes. Their target antigens are unknown. Sequenced material consisted of expressed TCRB transcripts (all of the isolated RNA was reverse transcribed). Repertoires were generated with immunoSEQ multiplex PCR, while TCRdb's copy carries only in-frame clones and drops some. This sample has 500,000 to 800,000 clones, with around an eighth found just once. Study-level findings and limits: Significant though moderate, a shortening of TCRB CDR3s appeared in all four CD4+ subsets of Type 1 diabetes patients.

The sample was naive CD4+ T cells from blood. These receptors were collected from a man aged 30 to 45 with type 1 diabetes.

This clone has only a few counts. V and J are TRBV6-5 and TRBJ2-1; unclear D gene. This CDR3 is 16 amino acids long. The germline V gene encodes CDR1 MNHEY and CDR2 SVGAGI. V lost 0 bases and J 2 bases, leaving 11 bases between the germline ends. The DNA for the CDR3 is TGTGCCAGCAGTTACTCTATGGGCAGAGCCTACAATGAGCAGTTCTTC. Its protein product is CASSYSMGRAYNEQFF.

This clone was observed a few times. The rearrangement uses TRBV28 and TRBJ1-6; D possibly corresponds to TRBD1 (6 bases). The CDR3 is 16 amino acids. Trimming cost V 3 bases and J 5 bases, with 14 bases left between them. Germline assignment: CDR1 MDHEN and CDR2 SYDVKM. Here the CDR3 reads CASSFTGGADNSPLHF. CDR3 in DNA: TGTGCCAGCAGTTTTACGGGGGGCGCCGATAATTCACCCCTCCACTTT.

This clone appeared a few times. The CDR3 region is CASSLSVAGEAFF. The CDR3 region has the DNA TGTGCCAGCAGTTTATCGGTGGCGGGTGAAGCTTTCTTT. The rearrangement uses TRBV27 and TRBJ1-1; D unclear. Germline CDR1 reads MNHEY; CDR2 reads SMNVEV (reference sequence). Trimming left V 0 bases short and J 7 bases short, with 9 bases between. The CDR3 contains 13 residues.

This clone was detected a few times. Other DNA sequences within the sample encode an identical CDR3. The chain couples TRBV5-1 to TRBJ2-1, with 10 bases lining up with TRBD1. The CDR3 runs 13 residues. J gave up 10 bases and V 3 bases, and 4 bases lay outside the gene matches. From germline, CDR1 is SGHRS and CDR2 YFSETQ. In DNA form, the CDR3 reads TGCGCCAGCAGCTCCGGACAGGGGGAGGAGCAGTTCTTC. Amino acids: CASSSGQGEEQFF.

V and J are TRBV7-2 and TRBJ2-3; 8 bases match TRBD2. The V and J ends lost 7 bases and 3 bases, in that order; junction bases with no gene match: 6. The germline V gene has CDR1 SGHTA and CDR2 FQGNSA. The length of the CDR3 is 14 residues. The CDR3: CASTSAGGTDTQYF. The CDR3 nucleotides read TGTGCCAGCACTTCTGCGGGGGGTACAGATACGCAGTATTTT.

The V call is TRBV18, the J call TRBJ2-7; TRBD1 matches 7 bases. Germline CDR1 KGHSH, CDR2 LQKENI. The CDR3 loop spans 13 amino acids. The V segment lost 3 bases and the J segment 5 bases; nucleotides outside the gene matches: 4. CDR3 DNA: TGTGCCAGCTCACCCGGGACAGAGGACGAGCAGTACTTC. This encodes CASSPGTEDEQYF.

The chain links TRBV6-5 to TRBJ2-3, with D perhaps assigned TRBD1 or TRBD2 (6 bases each). The V and J ends lost 6 bases and 5 bases respectively, with 18 bases between them. The CDR3 covers 15 residues. Germline V gives CDR1 MNHEY, CDR2 SVGAGI. CDR3 loop: CASRPKGGGGDTQYF. CDR3 nucleotide sequence: TGTGCCAGCAGACCAAAGGGGGGAGGCGGAGATACGCAGTATTTT.

The chain combines TRBV10-3 with TRBJ1-2; D unclear. V lost 3 bases and J 2 bases, leaving 7 bases between the germline ends. This CDR3 spans 13 amino acids. Per the germline V gene, CDR1 is ENHRY and CDR2 is SYGVKD. The CDR3 nucleotides are TGTGCCATCAGTGACGGGGAAAACTATGGCTACACCTTC. Amino acids: CAISDGENYGYTF.

The chain couples TRBV7-9 to TRBJ2-7; 7 positions match TRBD1. Looked up from germline, CDR1 is SEHNR and CDR2 is FQNEAQ (reference sequence). V shed 3 bases and J 7 bases; nucleotides not matched to a gene: 0. This CDR3 is 11 amino acids long. The CDR3 bases are TGTGCCAGCAGCTTGACAGGGGAGCAGTACTTC. This codes for CASSLTGEQYF.

This sequence joins TRBV7-2 and TRBJ1-2; TRBD1 matches 10 bases. Germline V gene sequence: CDR1 SGHTA, CDR2 FQGNSA. The CDR3 spans 13 residues. Trimming cost V 4 bases and J 8 bases; bases outside gene matches: 4. The chain's CDR3 is CASSSDRGHGYTF. The CDR3 DNA sequence: TGTGCCAGCAGCTCCGACAGGGGGCACGGCTACACCTTC.

This clone was seen a few times. The gene calls are TRBV29-1 and TRBJ2-7; 10 bases agree with TRBD1. J gave up 0 bases and V 7 bases, and 3 bases lay outside the gene matches. Looked up from germline, CDR1 is SQVTM and CDR2 is ANQGSEA. The CDR3 consists of 13 residues. For the CDR3, the DNA is TGCAGCGGCCGGGACAGGGGCTCCTACGAGCAGTACTTC. Protein: CSGRDRGSYEQYF.

The chain carries TRBV11-2 and TRBJ2-7; unclear D gene. Trimming left V 0 bases short and J 3 bases short, with 9 bases between. The CDR3 spans 14 residues. Per the germline V gene, CDR1 is SGHAT and CDR2 is FQNNGV. As DNA, the CDR3 is TGTGCCAGCAGCTTAGACAAGAGAGTCTACGAGCAGTACTTC. Translation: CASSLDKRVYEQYF.

This clone came up a few times. The chain carries TRBV10-3 and TRBJ2-3, with D tentatively TRBD1 or TRBD2 (5 bases each). Germline-derived CDR1 and CDR2 are ENHRY and SYGVKD. There are 11 residues in the CDR3. The ends were cut back, 4 bases at V and 6 bases at J, with 5 bases in the middle. This CDR3 reads CAISGGDTQYF. The CDR3 DNA reads as TGTGCCATCAGTGGGGGGGATACGCAGTATTTT.

This clone was picked up a small number of times. The V call is TRBV7-2, the J call TRBJ2-6; D gene ambiguous. CDR1 is SGHTA, CDR2 FQGNSA, per germline. This CDR3 spans 17 amino acids. Trimming shortened V by 1 base and J by 0 bases, and 10 bases separated the two germline ends. The CDR3 DNA sequence: TGTGCCAGCAGCTTAGGTTCAAGAGTCTCTGGGGCCAACGTCCTGACTTTC. Residues: CASSLGSRVSGANVLTF.

The genes are TRBV6-5 and TRBJ2-4; D tentatively reads TRBD1 or TRBD2 (5 bases each). The CDR3 covers 16 residues. V dropped 0 bases and J dropped 0 bases, with 9 bases sitting between them. Germline CDR1 and CDR2: MNHEY and SVGAGI. The CDR3 reads CASSYSTGLAKNIQYF. The DNA of the CDR3 is TGTGCCAGCAGTTACTCGACGGGGCTAGCCAAAAACATTCAGTACTTC.